This entry lists 9 T cell receptor beta chains sequenced from one sample in a study of early stage breast cancer tumors (dated by TCRdb to the late 2010s). Library construction relied on the immunoSEQ multiplex PCR assay. The clones in this table, taken by TCRdb from immuneACCESS, are in-frame only. Not every clone is retained; where verified, under half of the shortfall comes from an unresolved V gene, and the cause of the rest is unknown. In this sample the table shows about 34,000 clones, 74% of which occur a single time. The top ten clones comprise around a tenth of the sample. The sample comprised breast tumor tissue. Source of these receptors: a young adult with breast cancer.

The chain recombines TRBV19 with TRBJ2-1; TRBD2 matches 7 bases. This CDR3 has 15 residues. Germline V lookup: CDR1 LNHDA, CDR2 SQIVND (reference sequence). J was trimmed by 3 bases and V by 0 bases; bases with no gene match: 2. The CDR3 nucleotides are TGTGCCAGTAGTATAGATAGGGAGGGCTACAATGAGCAGTTCTTC. Its translation: CASSIDREGYNEQFF.

This clone was found a few times. The chain uses TRBV7-5 and TRBJ2-7; the table gives TRBD1 as D, unverified against the DNA. TRBV7-5 is a pseudogene. CDR3 size: 15 residues. The CDR3 sequence is CVRSLDSEGAGEQYF. The CDR3 DNA reads TGTGTCAGAAGCTTAGACTCTGAGGGGGCGGGCGAGCAGTACTTC.

In this sample, this clone turned up a few times. This rearrangement joins TRBV2 to TRBJ1-4, with no clear D. Germline CDR1 is SNHLY and CDR2 is FYNNEI. Trimming removed 3 bases from V and 0 bases from J, with 5 bases in between. The CDR3 consists of 14 residues. The CDR3 nucleotides read TGTGCCAGCAGTGACCCAGCAACTAATGAAAAACTGTTTTTT. Translated, it gives CASSDPATNEKLFF.

This chain joins TRBV6-4 and TRBJ2-1; no definite D call. The ends were cut back, 1 base at V and 12 bases at J, with 10 bases in the middle. Per germline, CDR1 MRHNA and CDR2 SNTAGT. CDR3 length equals 12 residues. The CDR3 region is CASSDFGGRQFF. The CDR3 nucleotides read TGTGCCAGCAGTGACTTCGGCGGTCGGCAGTTCTTC.

The CDR3 region has the DNA TGTGCCAGCAGCTTAGTACCCCACGAGCAGTACTTC. It encodes CASSLVPHEQYF. V is TRBV7-2 and J is TRBJ2-7; D unresolved. The CDR3 is made up of 12 amino acids. CDR1 and CDR2 (germline): SGHTA, FQGNSA. V lost 1 base and J lost 5, with 6 bases in between.

This chain joins TRBV30 and TRBJ2-5; D remains ambiguous. There are 11 residues in the CDR3. Trimming shortened V by 2 bases and J by 5 bases, and 6 bases separated the two germline ends. Per the germline V gene, CDR1 is GTSNPN and CDR2 is SVGIG (reference sequence). DNA for the CDR3: TGTGCCTGGAGTCACCGGGAGACCCAGTACTTC. Protein product: CAWSHRETQYF.

This rearrangement joins TRBV7-6 to TRBJ2-3; D is unclear. CDR3 length equals 15 residues. Germline CDR1 SGHVS, CDR2 FNYEAQ. V lost 1 base and J 2 bases, leaving 10 bases between the germline ends. This CDR3 is CASSLVGGSTDTQYF. CDR3 nucleotide sequence: TGTGCCAGCAGCTTAGTTGGCGGATCCACAGATACGCAGTATTTT.

The rearrangement links TRBV6-1 to TRBJ2-7; the D gene is possibly TRBD2 (6 bases). In germline, CDR1 is MNHNS, CDR2 SASEGT. The CDR3 runs 15 residues. V was trimmed by 3 bases and J by 7 bases, leaving 19 bases between them. In DNA form, the CDR3 reads TGTGCCAGCAGTGATGTGGGCGCGGGCGCGGGGGAGCAGTACTTC. It translates to CASSDVGAGAGEQYF.

The rearrangement joins TRBV4-2 to TRBJ1-1; D is ambiguous. The V and J ends lost 1 base and 1 base respectively, with 13 bases between them. Germline CDR1 LGHNA, CDR2 YNFKEQ. The CDR3 is made up of 16 amino acids. CDR3 amino acids: CASSQVLRPTNTEAFF. The CDR3 region has the DNA TGTGCCAGCAGCCAAGTACTAAGACCGACGAACACTGAAGCTTTCTTT.